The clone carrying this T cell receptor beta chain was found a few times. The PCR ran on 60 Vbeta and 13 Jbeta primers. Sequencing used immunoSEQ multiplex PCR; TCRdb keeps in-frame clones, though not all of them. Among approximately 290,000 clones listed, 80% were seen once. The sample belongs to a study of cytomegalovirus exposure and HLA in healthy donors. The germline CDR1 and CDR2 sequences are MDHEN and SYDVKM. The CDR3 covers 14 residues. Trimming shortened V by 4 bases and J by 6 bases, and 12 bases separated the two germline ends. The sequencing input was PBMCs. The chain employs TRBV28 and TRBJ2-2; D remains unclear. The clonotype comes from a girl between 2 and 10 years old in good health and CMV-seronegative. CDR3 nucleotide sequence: TGTGCCAGCAGTTCCCCTTTTAGCCCCGGGGAGCTGTTTTTT. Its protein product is CASSSPFSPGELFF.